The present T cell receptor beta chain was sequenced within a study of neurological immune-mediated disorders. From 15-18 subjects, every sequencing run obtained over 180 million TCR-beta sequences. One entry per CDR3 protein, called by TCRdb with MiXCR from the 5' RACE reads. The data contain 30,000 to 45,000 distinct CDR3 sequences, about 9.3% of them singletons. The length of the CDR3 is 14 residues. With regard to this clonotype: Germline is not matched at one junction end, which may reflect a read error.

The sequence derives from a woman aged 25 to 39 with HTLV-1-associated myelopathy (HAM/TSP). Material for sequencing was PBMCs. This chain uses TRBV12-3 or TRBV12-4 with TRBJ1-2, with 8 positions matching TRBD1. CDR3 region: CASSRQGASYDYAF. The CDR3, as DNA: TGTGCCAGCAGCCGTCAGGGGGCCAGCTATGACTACGCCTTC.